This TCR beta chain was observed in a study of T cells in Graves' hyperthyroidism and ophthalmopathy. RNA transcripts yielded amplified TCR beta CDR3 regions. First-round RT-PCR with HTBI primers amplified the TCR CDR3 region. MiXCR was run by TCRdb on the multiplex PCR reads, yielding one entry per CDR3 protein. The data show about 250,000 distinct CDR3 sequences, around 20% seen once. On this clonotype: At one of its ends the junction is not consistent with the germline gene, which may arise from a read error.

Germline assignment: CDR1 SGHRS and CDR2 YFSETQ. This CDR3 is 15 amino acids long. The sample was blood. The rearrangement links TRBV5-1 to TRBJ2-1, with TRBD2 as a possible D gene (6 bases). This clonotype originated in a man aged 30-40 years with Graves' ophthalmopathy. The CDR3 loop reads CASSPGGSGYNEQFF. The DNA of the CDR3 is TGTGCCAGCAGCCCCGGGGGTAGCGGCTACAATGAGCAGTTCTTC.